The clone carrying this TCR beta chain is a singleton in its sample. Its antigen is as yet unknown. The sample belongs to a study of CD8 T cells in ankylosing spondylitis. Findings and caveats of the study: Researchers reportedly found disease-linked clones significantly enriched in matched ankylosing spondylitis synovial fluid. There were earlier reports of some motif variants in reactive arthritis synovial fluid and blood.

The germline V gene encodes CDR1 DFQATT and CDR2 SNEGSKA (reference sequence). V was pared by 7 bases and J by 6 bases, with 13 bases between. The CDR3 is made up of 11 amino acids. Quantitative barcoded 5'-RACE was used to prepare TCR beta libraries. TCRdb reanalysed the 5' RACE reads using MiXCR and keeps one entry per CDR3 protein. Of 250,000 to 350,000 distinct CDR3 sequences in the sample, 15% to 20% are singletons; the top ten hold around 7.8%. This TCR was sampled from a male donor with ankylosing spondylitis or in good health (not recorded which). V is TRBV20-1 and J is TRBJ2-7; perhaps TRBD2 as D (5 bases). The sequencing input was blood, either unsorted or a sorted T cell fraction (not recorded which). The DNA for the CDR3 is TGCAGTGTTTACGGGGTCGGCGAGCAGTACGTC. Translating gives CSVYGVGEQYV.